These 14 T cell receptor beta chains came from one sample sequenced in a study of blood T cell repertoires in COVID-19. The method was immunoSEQ multiplex PCR; TCRdb's version includes in-frame clones alone and lacks a portion of them. The table shows fewer than 350,000 clones, with approximately 85% occurring only once. The sequenced sample was peripheral blood. These receptors came from a human donor in a cohort sampled during active COVID-19.

The chain carries TRBV5-4 and TRBJ1-2; 7 bases align to TRBD1. CDR3 length equals 14 residues. V was clipped by 0 bases and J by 5 bases; unmatched bases: 4. From germline, CDR1 is SGHNT and CDR2 YYREEE (reference sequence). The CDR3 nucleotides are TGTGCCAGCAGCTTGGGGGGACAGACTTATGGCTACACCTTC. As protein: CASSLGGQTYGYTF.

This chain joins TRBV9 and TRBJ2-7, with 9 bases identical to TRBD2. Germline V gene lookup returns CDR1 SGDLS and CDR2 YYNGEE. The junction had 5 bases not matched to a gene; V was cut back by 7 bases and J by 3 bases. The length of the CDR3 is 13 residues. Written as DNA, the CDR3 is TGTGCCAGCGCCGCGGGAGGGAGCTACGAGCAGTACTTC. This encodes CASAAGGSYEQYF.

The V gene is TRBV11-2, the J gene TRBJ1-1; D call uncertain. The V end was cut by 4 bases, the J end by 2 bases, with 14 bases between. Per the germline V gene, CDR1 is SGHAT and CDR2 is FQNNGV. This CDR3 is 15 amino acids long. The CDR3 loop is CASSSGGLGNTEAFF. The DNA for the CDR3 is TGTGCCAGCAGCTCCGGAGGTTTGGGAAACACTGAAGCTTTCTTT. The full variable domain, in which reference TRBV11-2 and TRBJ1-1 provide the parts outside the CDR3, is EAGVAQSPRYKIIEKRQSVAFWCNPISGHATLYWYQQILGQGPKLLIQFQNNGVVDDSQLPKDRFSAERLKGVDSTLKIQPAKLEDSAVYLCASSSGGLGNTEAFFGQGTRLTVV.

This rearrangement joins TRBV5-1 to TRBJ1-2, with 10 bases aligning to TRBD1. CDR1 SGHRS and CDR2 YFSETQ come from the germline V gene. Germline trimming cut 4 bases from V and 8 bases from J; bases unmatched to any gene: 5. The CDR3 totals 13 residues. The CDR3 loop reads CASSIGQGGGYTF. DNA for the CDR3: TGCGCCAGCAGCATTGGACAGGGGGGAGGCTACACCTTC.

The chain joins TRBV9 to TRBJ1-3, with D tentatively TRBD1 (6 bases). V gave up 4 bases and J gave up 4 bases, with 15 bases separating them. The CDR3 is made up of 15 amino acids. Germline CDR1 is SGDLS and CDR2 is YYNGEE. The CDR3 DNA reads TGTGCCAGCAGCCTCTCATGGGGGACAGGAAACACCATATATTTT. Amino acids: CASSLSWGTGNTIYF.

In regard to this clone: This same CDR3 is encoded by further DNA sequences in the sample. The V and J genes are TRBV6-4 and TRBJ2-1; possible D gene TRBD1, 5 bases. The CDR3 extends over 14 amino acids. Germline V CDR1 and CDR2: MRHNA, SNTAGT. V was shortened by 4 bases and J by 5 bases, with 12 bases between the two germline ends. This CDR3 is CASSVQRGDNEQFF. CDR3 DNA sequence: TGTGCCAGCAGTGTCCAAAGGGGTGACAATGAGCAGTTCTTC.

This clone was counted a single time. The rearrangement links TRBV27 to TRBJ1-1, with D perhaps TRBD1 (6 bases). The CDR3 extends over 14 amino acids. The germline V gene encodes CDR1 MNHEY and CDR2 SMNVEV (reference sequence). Trimming stripped 3 bases from V and 1 base from J, with 9 bases between. The CDR3 here is CASSFQGGNTEAFF. CDR3 nucleotides: TGTGCCAGCAGTTTTCAAGGGGGGAACACTGAAGCTTTCTTT.

The gene calls are TRBV5-1 and TRBJ2-2, with D perhaps matching TRBD2 (5 bases). V was trimmed by 2 bases and J by 7 bases, leaving 15 bases between them. The CDR3 spans 15 residues. CDR1 SGHRS and CDR2 YFSETQ come from the germline V gene. CDR3 region: CASSFGGSKIGELFF. As DNA, the CDR3 is TGCGCCAGCAGCTTTGGCGGGTCGAAGATCGGGGAGCTGTTTTTT.

The V gene is TRBV5-1, the J gene TRBJ2-2; no clear D. In germline, CDR1 is SGHRS, CDR2 YFSETQ. The V end was cut by 0 bases, the J end by 4 bases, with 19 bases between. This CDR3 is built from 18 residues. CDR3 sequence (DNA): TGCGCCAGCAGCTTGGCCCGAGGCGCGTCGCGCGCCACCGGGGAGCTGTTTTTT. Amino acid sequence: CASSLARGASRATGELFF.

V is TRBV18 and J is TRBJ1-6, with 7 bases matching TRBD1. The CDR3 runs to 13 residues. Looked up from germline, CDR1 is KGHSH and CDR2 is LQKENI. V was pared by 3 bases and J by 10 bases, with 3 bases of the junction left unmatched. CDR3 sequence (DNA): TGTGCCAGCTCACCCGGGACAGAATCACCCCTCCACTTT. It is translated as CASSPGTESPLHF. Supplemented by reference TRBV18 and TRBJ1-6, the full variable domain reads NAGVMQNPRHLVRRRGQEARLRCSPMKGHSHVYWYRQLPEEGLKFMVYLQKENIIDESGMPKERFSAEFPKEGPSILRIQQVVRGDSAAYFCASSPGTESPLHFGNGTRLTVT.

This clone was counted once. This rearrangement joins TRBV20-1 to TRBJ1-5, with TRBD1 as a possible D gene (6 bases). Trimming left V 3 bases short and J 5 bases short, with 11 bases between. CDR3 length equals 13 residues. The germline gives CDR1 DFQATT, CDR2 SNEGSKA (reference sequence). Written as DNA, the CDR3 is TGCAGTGCTAGTCAGGGGCTCGATCAGCCCCAGCATTTT. Protein sequence: CSASQGLDQPQHF.

This chain connects TRBV18 to TRBJ1-2; D gene unclear. CDR3 length: 14 residues. Germline loops: CDR1 KGHSH, CDR2 LQKENI. Trimming took off 5 bases at V and 0 bases at J, with 10 bases between the two ends. The CDR3 coding sequence is TGTGCCAGCTCATCGGTTACTTCTAACTATGGCTACACCTTC. Translated: CASSSVTSNYGYTF.

V usage is TRBV12-3 or TRBV12-4 and J usage is TRBJ2-7; D is undetermined. The V end was cut by 2 bases, the J end by 2 bases, with 7 bases between. The CDR3 is made up of 13 amino acids. The CDR3 DNA sequence: TGTGCCAGCAGTTTAACGCTAGCCTACGAGCAGTACTTC. As protein: CASSLTLAYEQYF.

The chain carries TRBV23-1 and TRBJ1-1; no reliable D call. TRBV23-1 is noted as an ORF with a role that remains uncertain. Trimming cost V 5 bases and J 4 bases, with 20 bases left between them. This CDR3 is 16 amino acids long. In nucleotides, the CDR3 is TGCGCCAGCAGTACATGGACGGGCGGGGAGGGCACTGAAGCTTTCTTT. Its protein product is CASSTWTGGEGTEAFF.